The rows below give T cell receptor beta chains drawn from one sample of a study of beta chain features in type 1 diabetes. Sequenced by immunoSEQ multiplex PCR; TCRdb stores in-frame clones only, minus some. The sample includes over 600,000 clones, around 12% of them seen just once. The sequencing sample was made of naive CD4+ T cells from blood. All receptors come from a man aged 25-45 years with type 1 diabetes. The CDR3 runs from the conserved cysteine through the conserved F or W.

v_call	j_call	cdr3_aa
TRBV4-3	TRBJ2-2	CASSQDQTGHRELFF
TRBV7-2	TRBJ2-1	CASRTGSSSYNEQFF
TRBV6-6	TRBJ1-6	CASSLDRNSPLHF
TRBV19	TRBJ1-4	CASSHGHATGEKLFF
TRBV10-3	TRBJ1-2	CAISGEQEYGYTF
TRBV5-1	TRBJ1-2	CASRSEVPGYTF
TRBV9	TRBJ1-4	CASSSQHRVEKLFF
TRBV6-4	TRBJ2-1	CASSATGREQFF
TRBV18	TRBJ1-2	CASSPLSDGYTF
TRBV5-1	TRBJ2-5	CASSLQGRGETQYF
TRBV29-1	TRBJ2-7	CSVEGDVSYEQYF
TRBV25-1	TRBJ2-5	CAGSTGTETQYF
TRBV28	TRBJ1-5	CASSAQIGQVRQPQHF
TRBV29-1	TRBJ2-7	CSPGPRGSYEQYF
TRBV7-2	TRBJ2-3	CASPSTDTQYF
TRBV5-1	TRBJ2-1	CASSLEVVNEQFF